The present T cell receptor beta chain was sequenced within a study of patients and donors after allogeneic stem cell transplantation. TCRdb itself ran the RT-PCR reads through MiXCR, one entry per CDR3 protein. The repertoire consists of roughly 940,000 distinct CDR3 sequences, with roughly 17% occurring once and the leading ten covering around 6%. Trimming left V 0 bases short and J 4 bases short, with 13 bases between. The CDR3 is made up of 15 amino acids. From germline, CDR1 is DFQATT and CDR2 SNEGSKA (reference sequence). The V call is TRBV20-1, the J call TRBJ1-5; a possible D gene is TRBD1 (6 bases). The specimen was blood, either unsorted or a sorted T cell fraction (not recorded which). The receptor comes from a human donor who was either an allogeneic HSCT recipient or a stem cell or donor lymphocyte infusion donor (not recorded which). It is not recorded whose cells these are; they may come from a transplant donor. This CDR3 reads CSARDRGGNNQPQHF. In nucleotides, the CDR3 is TGCAGTGCTAGAGATCGGGGGGGCAATAATCAGCCCCAGCATTTT.